Listed below are T cell receptor beta chains from one sample, sequenced in a study of T cells of healthy individuals. TCRdb ran MiXCR on the 5' RACE reads and lists one entry per CDR3 protein. The sample holds 63,000 or so distinct CDR3 sequences, under 20% seen once. The receptors derive from a human donor in good health. Each CDR3 is given with its conserved first and last residue. Each record gives: D gene, J gene, clone size, V gene, CDR3 protein, CDR3 DNA. The D gene is left open where the match is weak. Some rows have no size entry. The others give once, few or many, or a class for an expanded clone.

TRBD1 | TRBJ2-7 | . | TRBV18 | CASSPGTGSSYEQYF | TGTGCCAGCTCACCAGGGACAGGGTCTTCCTACGAGCAGTACTTC
TRBD1 | TRBJ2-3 | . | TRBV7-2 | CASSGRDRDTQYF | TGTGCCAGCAGCGGAAGGGACAGAGATACGCAGTATTTT
TRBD2 | TRBJ2-1 | . | TRBV7-3 | CASSYGGNEQFF | TGTGCCAGCAGCTACGGGGGGAATGAGCAGTTCTTC
TRBD1 | TRBJ2-7 | many | TRBV20-1 | CSAHPLDRDHEQYF | TGCAGTGCCCATCCCCTGGACAGGGACCACGAGCAGTACTTC
TRBD2 | TRBJ2-3 | few | TRBV5-1 | CASSLVPDSRGADTQYF | TGCGCCAGCAGCTTGGTCCCAGACAGCCGGGGGGCAGATACGCAGTATTTT
TRBD2 | TRBJ2-5 | many | TRBV7-8 | CASSLAPPGTSRETQYF | TGTGCCAGCAGCTTAGCGCCTCCCGGGACTAGCCGTGAGACCCAGTACTTC
. | TRBJ2-7 | few | TRBV7-8 | CASSFGGRESYEQYF | TGTGCCAGCAGCTTTGGCGGTCGAGAGTCCTACGAGCAGTACTTC
. | TRBJ2-3 | many | TRBV10-3 | CAISESVDSGIKTDTQYF | TGTGCCATCAGTGAGTCGGTGGATAGCGGTATAAAGACAGATACGCAGTATTTT
TRBD2 | TRBJ2-1 | . | TRBV5-1 | CASSPGTSNNEQFF | TGCGCCAGCAGCCCAGGGACTAGTAACAATGAGCAGTTCTTC
. | TRBJ2-4 | . | TRBV20-1 | CSTLKGGGENIQYF | TGCAGTACCCTCAAGGGAGGGGGCGAGAACATTCAGTACTTC
. | TRBJ2-6 | . | TRBV28 | CASSPIRGSASGANVLTF | TGTGCCAGCAGTCCCATTCGGGGCTCAGCCTCTGGGGCCAACGTCCTGACTTTC
. | TRBJ2-2 | few | TRBV27 | CASSRGTGELFF | TGTGCCAGCAGTCGGGGCACCGGGGAGCTGTTTTTT
. | TRBJ2-5 | . | TRBV5-6 | CASSFRREETQYF | TGTGCCAGCAGCTTTCGCAGGGAAGAGACCCAGTACTTC
. | TRBJ1-1 | . | TRBV10-2 | CASSEVYWESTANTEAFF | TGCGCCAGCAGTGAAGTTTATTGGGAGTCGACCGCGAACACTGAAGCTTTCTTT
TRBD1 | TRBJ2-7 | . | TRBV25-1 | CASSLQGVTYEQYF | TGTGCCAGCAGTTTGCAGGGGGTGACCTACGAGCAGTACTTC
TRBD2 | TRBJ2-5 | . | TRBV3-1 | CASSQRTSGSMEETQYF | TGTGCCAGCAGCCAACGGACTAGCGGGAGTATGGAAGAGACCCAGTACTTC
. | TRBJ2-1 | . | TRBV28 | CASSLIRARYSFNEQFF | TGTGCCAGCAGTTTAATAAGGGCTCGATATAGTTTCAATGAGCAGTTCTTC
TRBD2 | TRBJ2-2 | few | TRBV12-5 | CASGLYLAGGPVTGELFF | TGTGCTAGTGGTTTGTACCTAGCGGGGGGGCCTGTCACCGGGGAGCTGTTTTTT
TRBD1 | TRBJ2-5 | . | TRBV7-2 | CASSYQGARETQYF | TGTGCCAGCAGCTACCAGGGGGCAAGGGAGACCCAGTACTTC
. | TRBJ1-2 | many | TRBV4-1 | CASSQNHANYGYTF | TGCGCCAGCAGCCAAAACCACGCTAACTATGGCTACACCTTC
. | TRBJ1-4 | . | TRBV4-1 | CASSQAGQVNEKLFF | TGCGCCAGCAGCCAAGCCGGACAAGTTAATGAAAAACTGTTTTTT
TRBD1 | TRBJ1-1 | few | TRBV12-3/TRBV12-4 | CASSLWTGRTAFF | TGTGCCAGCAGTTTGTGGACAGGGCGGACTGCTTTCTTT
. | TRBJ2-7 | . | TRBV4-1 | CASSQTLLGPYEQYF | TGCGCCAGCAGCCAAACTCTACTAGGCCCCTACGAGCAGTACTTC
TRBD1 | TRBJ2-1 | . | TRBV20-1 | CSAIGDRVYNEQFF | TGCAGTGCTATCGGGGACAGGGTTTACAATGAGCAGTTCTTC
. | TRBJ2-1 | many | TRBV3-1 | CASSQETGLSYNEQFF | TGTGCCAGCAGCCAAGAAACAGGTTTATCCTACAATGAGCAGTTCTTC
. | TRBJ1-2 | . | TRBV2 | CASSGTRANYGYTF | TGTGCCAGCAGTGGAACGAGAGCTAACTATGGCTACACCTTC
. | TRBJ2-1 | many | TRBV18 | CASSPRAEQFF | TGTGCCAGCTCACCAAGGGCAGAGCAGTTCTTC
. | TRBJ1-2 | . | TRBV20-1 | CSARGMLAGYTF | TGCAGTGCTAGAGGGATGTTGGCTGGCTACACCTTC
. | TRBJ2-7 | . | TRBV6-5 | CASSTGPEQYF | TGTGCCAGCAGTACAGGACCCGAGCAGTACTTC
TRBD2 | TRBJ2-3 | once | TRBV6-5 | CASSSGLGSDTQYF | TGTGCCAGCAGCTCCGGACTAGGTTCAGATACGCAGTATTTT
. | TRBJ2-7 | many | TRBV6-2/TRBV6-3 | CASSYPHFGGDDEQYF | TGTGCCAGCAGTTACCCCCATTTTGGGGGCGACGACGAGCAGTACTTC
TRBD1 | TRBJ2-5 | few | TRBV7-9 | CASSRRQGQETQYF | TGTGCCAGCAGCAGAAGACAGGGTCAAGAGACCCAGTACTTC
TRBD1 | TRBJ1-1 | few | TRBV29-1 | CSGDRGSEAFF | TGCAGCGGCGACAGGGGGTCTGAAGCTTTCTTT
. | TRBJ2-7 | few | TRBV7-6 | CASSQLLASEQYF | TGTGCCAGCAGCCAACTTCTAGCGTCCGAGCAGTACTTC
. | TRBJ2-3 | many | TRBV12-3/TRBV12-4 | CASSLWGTGEDTQYF | TGTGCCAGCAGTTTATGGGGGACTGGGGAGGATACGCAGTATTTT
. | TRBJ2-5 | few | TRBV7-9 | CASSGTAGQETQYF | TGTGCCAGCAGCGGGACAGCGGGGCAAGAGACCCAGTACTTC
TRBD1 | TRBJ2-1 | few | TRBV4-2 | CASSQERLRGHNEQFF | TGTGCCAGCAGCCAAGAAAGGCTTAGGGGGCACAATGAGCAGTTCTTC
TRBD2 | TRBJ2-7 | . | TRBV3-1 | CASSRTSGGRRDF | TGTGCCAGCAGCCGGACTAGCGGGGGCCGACGAGACTTC
. | TRBJ2-7 | few | TRBV4-1 | CASSQVTGRGYEQYF | TGCGCCAGCAGCCAAGTGACAGGCCGAGGCTACGAGCAGTACTTC
. | TRBJ2-2 | few | TRBV4-1 | CASRTAITGELFF | TGCGCCAGCAGAACCGCGATCACCGGGGAGCTGTTTTTT
TRBD2 | TRBJ2-5 | . | TRBV4-1 | CASSGSGEEVVQETQYF | TGCGCCAGCAGCGGAAGCGGGGAGGAGGTCGTCCAAGAGACCCAGTACTTC
. | TRBJ1-1 | . | TRBV2 | CASTPEATSWEAFF | TGTGCCAGTACACCCGAGGCCACATCCTGGGAAGCTTTCTTT
. | TRBJ2-1 | many | TRBV20-1 | CSLKAGSYNEQFF | TGCAGCCTTAAAGCGGGCTCCTACAATGAGCAGTTCTTC
. | TRBJ2-4 | many | TRBV7-9 | CASATWPDIQYF | TGTGCCAGCGCCACCTGGCCTGACATTCAGTACTTC
. | TRBJ2-2 | many | TRBV20-1 | CSARRTLGGELFF | TGCAGTGCTAGAAGGACTTTGGGCGGGGAGCTGTTTTTT
. | TRBJ1-5 | many | TRBV3-1 | CASSQTDSNQPQHF | TGTGCCAGCAGCCAAACAGATAGCAATCAGCCCCAGCATTTT
TRBD2 | TRBJ2-7 | many | TRBV5-1 | CASRTGTGGNYEQYF | TGCGCCAGCAGAACCGGGACGGGGGGAAATTACGAGCAGTACTTC
TRBD1 | TRBJ1-5 | many | TRBV7-2 | CASSLGGQPNQPQHF | TGTGCCAGCAGCTTAGGGGGACAGCCAAATCAGCCCCAGCATTTT
TRBD1 | TRBJ1-6 | . | TRBV7-9 | CASSSQGAGLFNSPLHF | TGTGCCAGCAGCTCGCAGGGGGCGGGTCTGTTTAATTCACCCCTCCACTTT
. | TRBJ2-7 | many | TRBV28 | CASSSPGISYEQYF | TGTGCCAGCAGTTCCCCCGGGATCTCCTACGAGCAGTACTTC
TRBD1 | TRBJ2-6 | many | TRBV25-1 | CASSGLRDRDLSGANVLTF | TGTGCCAGCAGTGGTCTGAGAGACAGGGATTTATCTGGGGCCAACGTCCTGACTTTC
TRBD1 | TRBJ1-5 | many | TRBV28 | CASRPGTGNNQPQHF | TGTGCCAGCAGGCCCGGGACAGGAAACAATCAGCCCCAGCATTTT
TRBD2 | TRBJ2-1 | . | TRBV5-1 | CASSVQRGGLGNEQFF | TGCGCCAGCAGCGTTCAGCGGGGGGGCCTGGGGAATGAGCAGTTCTTC
TRBD2 | TRBJ2-7 | few | TRBV27 | CASSPWTSGDEQYF | TGTGCCAGCAGTCCATGGACTAGCGGGGACGAGCAGTACTTC
TRBD2 | TRBJ2-1 | many | TRBV12-3/TRBV12-4 | CASRLAGGYSYNEQFF | TGTGCCAGCAGGCTAGCGGGGGGCTACTCCTACAATGAGCAGTTCTTC
. | TRBJ2-1 | . | TRBV2 | CASSVTTGRIYNEQFF | TGTGCCAGCAGTGTGACGACTGGCAGGATATACAATGAGCAGTTCTTC
TRBD2 | TRBJ2-6 | many | TRBV25-1 | CASSEAGRAGANVLTF | TGTGCCAGCAGTGAGGCAGGGAGGGCTGGGGCCAACGTCCTGACTTTC
. | TRBJ1-1 | many | TRBV12-3/TRBV12-4 | CASRMGTEAFF | TGTGCCAGCAGAATGGGAACTGAAGCTTTCTTT
. | TRBJ2-2 | few | TRBV30 | CAWSVARNTGELFF | TGTGCCTGGAGTGTAGCGCGGAACACCGGGGAGCTGTTTTTT